Here is one T cell receptor beta chain with its context. Libraries for TCRalpha and TCRbeta carried sample barcodes and unique molecular identifiers via 5'RACE. TCRdb redid the calling of the 5' RACE reads with MiXCR, one entry per CDR3 protein. The data show about 100,000 distinct CDR3 sequences, with 15% to 20% seen just once and roughly 6% held by the top ten. CDR3 size: 13 residues. Trimming left V 8 bases short and J 0 bases short, with 10 bases between. The entry originates in a study of T-cell memory formation after mild COVID-19. The sequence derives from a man aged 18 to 29 who had mild COVID-19 (a few samples of this study predate the infection). Cell type and time point are not known. The chain links TRBV12-3 or TRBV12-4 to TRBJ1-1, with D unresolved. The material sequenced was PBMCs or a T cell subset sorted from them (not recorded which). CDR3 amino acids: CASQGRLNTEAFF. CDR3 DNA sequence: TGTGCCAGCCAAGGACGCCTGAACACTGAAGCTTTCTTT.